This TCR beta chain was captured in a study of type 1 regulatory T cells. Study details: An in vitro protocol generated T-allo10, a Tr1-enriched, alloantigen-specific CD4 T cell product.

A remark on this clonotype: Its antigen remains unknown.

Study-wide results and limits: Tr1 cells had a more restricted TCR repertoire than non-Tr1 cells.

One entry per CDR3 protein results from TCRdb running MiXCR on the reads. The sample records more than 60,000 distinct CDR3 sequences, almost 50% being singletons. Sequencing used cultured non-Tr1 T cells, either the whole culture or a sorted T cell fraction (not recorded which). The clonotype was recovered from a human donor in good health.

The CDR3 coding sequence is TGTGCCAGCAGCTTACAGGGTAGCAATCAGCCCCAGCATTTT. It yields the protein CASSLQGSNQPQHF. J is TRBJ1-5 and V is TRBV7-9, with D maybe TRBD1 (5 bases). The V gene lost 2 bases and the J gene lost 0 bases, with 5 bases spanning the gap. The V gene's germline CDR1 is SEHNR and CDR2 FQNEAQ (reference sequence). CDR3 length: 14 residues.